This record covers a single TCR beta chain. Its target is not known. Unstimulated regulatory T cells (CD4+CD25+CD127-), CD4+CD25- non-regulatory cells, CD4 and CD8 cells were FACS-sorted from thawed PBMCs. The data were taken from a study of Tregs in tolerant kidney transplant recipients. Study-level points and caveats: Biological reproducibility was not directly addressed, but technical replication error appeared minimal. Findings come from small patient numbers and require larger validation. Expanding Tregs on activated donor B cells appeared to best identify donor-specific TCRbeta clones.

Germline-derived CDR1 and CDR2 are SNHLY and FYNNEI. The CDR3 sequence is 12 residues long. V was pared by 5 bases and J by 6 bases, with 7 bases between. Using immunoSEQ multiplex PCR, the repertoire was profiled, and TCRdb retains in-frame clones only, with some absent. The table has around 230,000 clones, 80% to 85% seen once. Source material: CD4+ T cells from blood. The receptor comes from a human donor in good health. The chain links TRBV2 to TRBJ1-4; D is possibly TRBD1 (5 bases). CDR3 in DNA: TGTGCCAGCAGTAAGACAGATGAAAAACTGTTTTTT. Translated: CASSKTDEKLFF.